This TCR beta chain derives from a study of identical twins. This clonotype was observed many times. An end of the junction differs from the germline gene, which may be a read error. TCRdb re-derived calls from the 5' RACE reads in MiXCR, one entry per CDR3 protein. In the table there are 450,000 or so distinct CDR3 sequences, around 20% of which are singletons. Germline V lookup: CDR1 SGHRS, CDR2 YFSETQ. The CDR3 runs to 12 residues. The chain is built from TRBV5-1 and TRBJ2-7; no clear D. This clonotype originated in a man aged 50 to 59 in good health. Sequencing was done on a sample of naive T cells sorted from blood. The CDR3 sequence is CASSLGAYEQYF. DNA for the CDR3: TGTGCCAGCAGCTTAGGAGCCTACGAGCAGTACTTC.